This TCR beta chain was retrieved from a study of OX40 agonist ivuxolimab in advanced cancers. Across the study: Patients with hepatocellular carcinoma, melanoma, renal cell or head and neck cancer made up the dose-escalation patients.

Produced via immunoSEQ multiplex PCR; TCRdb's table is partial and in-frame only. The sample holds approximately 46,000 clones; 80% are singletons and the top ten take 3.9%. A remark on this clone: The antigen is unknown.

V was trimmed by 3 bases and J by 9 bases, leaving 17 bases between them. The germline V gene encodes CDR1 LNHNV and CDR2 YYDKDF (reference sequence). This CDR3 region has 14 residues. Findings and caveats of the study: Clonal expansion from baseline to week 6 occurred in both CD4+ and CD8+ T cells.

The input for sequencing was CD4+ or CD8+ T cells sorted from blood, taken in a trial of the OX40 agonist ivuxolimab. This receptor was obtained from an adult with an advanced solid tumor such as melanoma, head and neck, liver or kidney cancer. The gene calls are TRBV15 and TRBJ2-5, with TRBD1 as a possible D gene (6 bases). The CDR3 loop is CATSRDLLKGAQYF. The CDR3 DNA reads TGTGCCACCAGCAGGGACCTCCTTAAGGGGGCCCAGTACTTC. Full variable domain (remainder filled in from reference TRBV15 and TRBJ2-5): DAMVIQNPRYQVTQFGKPVTLSCSQTLNHNVMYWYQQKSSQAPKLLFHYYDKDFNNEADTPDNFQSRRPNTSFCFLDIRSPGLGDTAMYLCATSRDLLKGAQYFGPGTRLLVL.